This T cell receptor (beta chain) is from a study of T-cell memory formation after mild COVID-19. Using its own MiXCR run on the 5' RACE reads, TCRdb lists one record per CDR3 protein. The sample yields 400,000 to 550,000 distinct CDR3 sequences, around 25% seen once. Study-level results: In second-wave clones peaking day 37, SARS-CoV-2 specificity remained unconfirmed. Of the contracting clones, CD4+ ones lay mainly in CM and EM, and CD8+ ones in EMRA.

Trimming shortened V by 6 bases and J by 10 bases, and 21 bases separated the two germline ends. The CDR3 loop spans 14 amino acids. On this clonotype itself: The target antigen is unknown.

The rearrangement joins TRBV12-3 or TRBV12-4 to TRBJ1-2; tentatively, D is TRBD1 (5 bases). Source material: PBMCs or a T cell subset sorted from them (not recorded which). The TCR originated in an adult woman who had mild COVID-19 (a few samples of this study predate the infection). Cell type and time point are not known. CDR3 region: CASRWGGGSPLYTF. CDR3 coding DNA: TGTGCCAGCAGGTGGGGGGGGGGTAGCCCCCTCTACACCTTC.